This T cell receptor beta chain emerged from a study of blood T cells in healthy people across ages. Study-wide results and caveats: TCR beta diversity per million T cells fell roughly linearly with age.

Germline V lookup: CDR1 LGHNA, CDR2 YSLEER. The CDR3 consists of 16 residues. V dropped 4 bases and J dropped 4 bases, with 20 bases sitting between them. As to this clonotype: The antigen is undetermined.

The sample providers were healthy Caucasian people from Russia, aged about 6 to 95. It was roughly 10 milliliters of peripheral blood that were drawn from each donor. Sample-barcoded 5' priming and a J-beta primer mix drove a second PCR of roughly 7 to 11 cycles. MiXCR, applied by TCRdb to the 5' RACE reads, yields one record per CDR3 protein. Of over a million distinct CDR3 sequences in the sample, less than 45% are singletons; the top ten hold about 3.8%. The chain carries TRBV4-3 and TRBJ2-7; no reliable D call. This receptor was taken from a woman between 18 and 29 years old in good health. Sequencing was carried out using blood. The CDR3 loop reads CASSPKGGSTLYEQYF. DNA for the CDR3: TGCGCCAGCAGCCCAAAGGGTGGCAGTACCTTATACGAGCAGTACTTC.